The rows below give T cell receptor beta chains drawn from one sample of a study of CD8+ T cells in alopecia areata. The repertoire was sequenced with immunoSEQ multiplex PCR; TCRdb's copy has only in-frame clones and lacks some. Seen here are around 270,000 clones, nearly 60% observed once, and the top ten hold 1.8%. Here the sequenced sample was CD4+ T cells sorted from blood, taken at week 24, from a patient treated with tofacitinib. The receptors stem from a human donor with alopecia areata. Both conserved end residues are part of each CDR3. The order of the fields is V gene, D gene, clone size, J gene, CDR3 protein, CDR3 DNA. D genes are given only for firm matches. Clone size, where shown, is once, few, many, or a class for clones that have expanded.

v_gene: TRBV19
d_gene: .
abundance: few
j_gene: TRBJ1-5
CDR3aa: CASSPQGFQPQHF
CDR3nt: TGTGCCAGTAGTCCTCAGGGATTCCAGCCCCAGCATTTT

v_gene: TRBV2
d_gene: .
abundance: .
j_gene: TRBJ1-2
CDR3aa: CASSEISRRQGRYGYTF
CDR3nt: TGTGCCAGCAGTGAAATCTCACGCAGGCAGGGGCGCTATGGCTACACCTTC

v_gene: TRBV29-1
d_gene: TRBD1
abundance: few
j_gene: TRBJ1-2
CDR3aa: CSVGQGDYGYTF
CDR3nt: TGCAGCGTGGGACAGGGCGACTATGGCTACACCTTC

v_gene: TRBV11-1
d_gene: .
abundance: .
j_gene: TRBJ2-1
CDR3aa: CASSLASVGYNEQFF
CDR3nt: TGTGCCAGCAGCTTAGCTAGCGTGGGATACAATGAGCAGTTCTTC

v_gene: TRBV6-1
d_gene: .
abundance: .
j_gene: TRBJ2-3
CDR3aa: CASSEGSGDTQYF
CDR3nt: TGTGCCAGCAGTGAAGGGTCGGGAGATACGCAGTATTTT

v_gene: TRBV28
d_gene: TRBD1
abundance: .
j_gene: TRBJ1-2
CDR3aa: CASSWDRRYGYTF
CDR3nt: TGTGCCAGCAGTTGGGACAGACGCTATGGCTACACCTTC

v_gene: TRBV11-2
d_gene: .
abundance: .
j_gene: TRBJ1-2
CDR3aa: CASSPYRGTYGYTF
CDR3nt: TGTGCCAGCAGCCCTTACCGGGGTACCTATGGCTACACCTTC

v_gene: TRBV7-9
d_gene: .
abundance: .
j_gene: TRBJ2-1
CDR3aa: CASSLSGDDNEQFF
CDR3nt: TGTGCCAGCTCCTTGTCAGGGGACGACAATGAGCAGTTCTTC

v_gene: TRBV4-1
d_gene: .
abundance: .
j_gene: TRBJ1-2
CDR3aa: CASSQTRLFADSGYGYTF
CDR3nt: TGCGCCAGCAGCCAGACACGCCTATTTGCTGACTCTGGCTATGGCTACACCTTC

v_gene: TRBV2
d_gene: .
abundance: .
j_gene: TRBJ1-5
CDR3aa: CASSPGEGYNQPQHF
CDR3nt: TGTGCCAGCTCCCCGGGGGAAGGGTACAACCAGCCCCAGCATTTT

v_gene: TRBV6-6
d_gene: TRBD1
abundance: few
j_gene: TRBJ1-2
CDR3aa: CASRLGQGGAGYTF
CDR3nt: TGTGCCAGCAGACTAGGACAGGGAGGTGCTGGCTACACCTTC

v_gene: TRBV6-5
d_gene: .
abundance: few
j_gene: TRBJ1-6
CDR3aa: CASSYSRQPYNSPLHF
CDR3nt: TGTGCCAGCAGTTACTCGCGGCAGCCTTATAATTCACCCCTCCACTTT

v_gene: TRBV10-3
d_gene: TRBD1
abundance: few
j_gene: TRBJ2-1
CDR3aa: CAITQTGGRDNEQFF
CDR3nt: TGTGCCATCACTCAGACAGGGGGTCGTGACAATGAGCAGTTCTTC

v_gene: TRBV6-5
d_gene: .
abundance: .
j_gene: TRBJ1-3
CDR3aa: CASGTGGNTIYF
CDR3nt: TGTGCCAGCGGAACAGGGGGAAACACCATATATTTT

v_gene: TRBV29-1
d_gene: TRBD1
abundance: .
j_gene: TRBJ2-3
CDR3aa: CSVEDLGQRSTDTQYF
CDR3nt: TGCAGCGTTGAAGATTTGGGACAGAGGAGCACAGATACGCAGTATTTT

v_gene: TRBV9
d_gene: .
abundance: .
j_gene: TRBJ2-5
CDR3aa: CASSVAGSPLQETQYF
CDR3nt: TGTGCCAGCAGCGTAGCGGGGTCCCCACTCCAAGAGACCCAGTACTTC

v_gene: TRBV5-6
d_gene: .
abundance: .
j_gene: TRBJ2-1
CDR3aa: CASSSGGASYNEQFF
CDR3nt: TGTGCCAGCAGCTCGGGCGGGGCCTCCTACAATGAGCAGTTCTTC

v_gene: TRBV30
d_gene: .
abundance: .
j_gene: TRBJ2-1
CDR3aa: CAWSVAGNEQFF
CDR3nt: TGTGCCTGGAGTGTAGCGGGCAATGAGCAGTTCTTC

v_gene: TRBV30
d_gene: .
abundance: .
j_gene: TRBJ1-1
CDR3aa: CAWTQGLSTEAFF
CDR3nt: TGTGCCTGGACCCAGGGATTGAGCACTGAAGCTTTCTTT

v_gene: TRBV30
d_gene: .
abundance: .
j_gene: TRBJ1-1
CDR3aa: CAWSFGSTEAFF
CDR3nt: TGTGCCTGGAGCTTCGGGAGTACTGAAGCTTTCTTT

v_gene: TRBV7-2
d_gene: .
abundance: few
j_gene: TRBJ1-3
CDR3aa: CASSLPPGTSGNTIYF
CDR3nt: TGTGCCAGCAGCTTACCTCCAGGGACATCTGGAAACACCATATATTTT

v_gene: TRBV29-1
d_gene: .
abundance: few
j_gene: TRBJ2-2
CDR3aa: CSVEWTWSGELFF
CDR3nt: TGCAGCGTCGAATGGACTTGGAGCGGGGAGCTGTTTTTT

v_gene: TRBV5-1
d_gene: .
abundance: .
j_gene: TRBJ1-2
CDR3aa: CASSLGTEEGGYTF
CDR3nt: TGCGCCAGCAGCTTGGGGACAGAGGAAGGTGGCTACACCTTC

v_gene: TRBV15
d_gene: .
abundance: .
j_gene: TRBJ1-4
CDR3aa: CATSRGGGTNEKLFF
CDR3nt: TGTGCCACCAGCAGAGGTGGGGGGACTAATGAAAAACTGTTTTTT

v_gene: TRBV9
d_gene: .
abundance: few
j_gene: TRBJ2-2
CDR3aa: CASSVELVGTGELFF
CDR3nt: TGTGCCAGCAGCGTAGAACTTGTCGGCACCGGGGAGCTGTTTTTT

v_gene: TRBV30
d_gene: .
abundance: .
j_gene: TRBJ2-7
CDR3aa: CAWRAGTAFYEQYF
CDR3nt: TGTGCCTGGAGGGCGGGGACAGCATTCTACGAGCAGTACTTC

v_gene: TRBV9
d_gene: .
abundance: .
j_gene: TRBJ2-7
CDR3aa: CASSVGQGGEQYF
CDR3nt: TGTGCCAGCAGCGTGGGACAAGGAGGTGAGCAGTACTTC

v_gene: TRBV28
d_gene: .
abundance: .
j_gene: TRBJ2-7
CDR3aa: CASSPTGRSYEQYF
CDR3nt: TGTGCCAGCAGTCCGACAGGCCGCTCCTACGAGCAGTACTTC